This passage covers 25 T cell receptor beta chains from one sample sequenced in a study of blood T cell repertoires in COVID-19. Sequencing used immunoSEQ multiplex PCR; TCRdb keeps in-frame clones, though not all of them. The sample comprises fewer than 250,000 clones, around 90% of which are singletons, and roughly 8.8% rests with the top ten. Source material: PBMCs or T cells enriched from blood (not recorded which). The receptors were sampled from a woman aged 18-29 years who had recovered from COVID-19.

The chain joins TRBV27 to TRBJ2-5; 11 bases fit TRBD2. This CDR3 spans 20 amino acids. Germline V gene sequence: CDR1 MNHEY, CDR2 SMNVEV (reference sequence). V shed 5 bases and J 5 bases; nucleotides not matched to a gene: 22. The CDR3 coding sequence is TGTGCCAGCAGTATCCCGGGACCCAAGACCACTAGCGGGGGAGGGGAGACCCAGTACTTC. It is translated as CASSIPGPKTTSGGGETQYF.

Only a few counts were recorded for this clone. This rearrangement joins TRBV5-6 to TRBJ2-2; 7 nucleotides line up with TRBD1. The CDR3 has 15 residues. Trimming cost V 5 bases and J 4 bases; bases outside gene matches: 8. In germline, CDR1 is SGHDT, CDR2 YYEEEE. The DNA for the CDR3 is TGTGCCAGCAGGCAGGGACAGTTCTTCACCGGGGAGCTGTTTTTT. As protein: CASRQGQFFTGELFF.

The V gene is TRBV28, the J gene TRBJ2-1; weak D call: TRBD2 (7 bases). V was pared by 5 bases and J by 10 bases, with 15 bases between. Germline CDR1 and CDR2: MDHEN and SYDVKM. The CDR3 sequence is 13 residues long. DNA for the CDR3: TGTGCCAGCAGTGGGGGGGCTTTGAGGGAGCAGTTCTTC. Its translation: CASSGGALREQFF. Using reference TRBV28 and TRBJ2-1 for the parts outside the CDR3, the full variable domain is DVKVTQSSRYLVKRTGEKVFLECVQDMDHENMFWYRQDPGLGLRLIYFSYDVKMKEKGDIPEGYSVSREKKERFSLILESASTNQTSMYLCASSGGALREQFFGPGTRLTVL.

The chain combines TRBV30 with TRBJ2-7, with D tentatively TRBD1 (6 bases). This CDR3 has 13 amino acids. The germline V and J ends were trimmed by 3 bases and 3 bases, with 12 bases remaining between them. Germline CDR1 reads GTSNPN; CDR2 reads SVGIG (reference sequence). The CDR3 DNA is TGTGCCTGGAGCAGACAGGAAGGCTACGAGCAGTACTTC. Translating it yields CAWSRQEGYEQYF.

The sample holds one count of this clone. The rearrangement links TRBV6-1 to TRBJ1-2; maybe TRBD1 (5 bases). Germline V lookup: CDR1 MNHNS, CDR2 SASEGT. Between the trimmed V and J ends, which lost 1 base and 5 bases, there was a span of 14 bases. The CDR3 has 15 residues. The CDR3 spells CASSEVSQGGYGYTF. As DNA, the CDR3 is TGTGCCAGCAGTGAAGTTAGCCAGGGAGGTTATGGCTACACCTTC.

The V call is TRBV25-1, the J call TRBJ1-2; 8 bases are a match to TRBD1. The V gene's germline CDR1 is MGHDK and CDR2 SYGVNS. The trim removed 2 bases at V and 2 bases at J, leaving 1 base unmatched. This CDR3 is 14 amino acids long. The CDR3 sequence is CASSERQGNYGYTF. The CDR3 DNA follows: TGTGCCAGCAGTGAACGACAGGGGAACTATGGCTACACCTTC.

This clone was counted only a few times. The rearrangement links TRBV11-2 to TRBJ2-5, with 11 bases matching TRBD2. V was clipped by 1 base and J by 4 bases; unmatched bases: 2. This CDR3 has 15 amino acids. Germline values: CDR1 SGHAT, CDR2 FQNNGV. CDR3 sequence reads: CASSLVAGGPETQYF. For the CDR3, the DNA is TGTGCCAGCAGCTTAGTAGCGGGGGGGCCAGAGACCCAGTACTTC.

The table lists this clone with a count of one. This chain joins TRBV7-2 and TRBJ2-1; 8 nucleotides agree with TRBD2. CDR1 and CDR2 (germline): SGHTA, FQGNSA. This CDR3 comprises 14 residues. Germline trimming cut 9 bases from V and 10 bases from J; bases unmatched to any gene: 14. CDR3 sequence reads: CASMAGGALSEQFF. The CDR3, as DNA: TGTGCCAGTATGGCGGGGGGCGCATTGTCGGAGCAGTTCTTC.

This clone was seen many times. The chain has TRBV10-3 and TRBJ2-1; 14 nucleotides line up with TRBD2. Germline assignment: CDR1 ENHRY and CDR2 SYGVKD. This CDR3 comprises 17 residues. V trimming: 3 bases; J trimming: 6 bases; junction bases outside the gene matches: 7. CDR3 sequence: CAISDTRGTSGGNEQFF. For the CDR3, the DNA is TGTGCCATCAGTGACACCAGGGGGACTAGCGGGGGCAATGAGCAGTTCTTC.

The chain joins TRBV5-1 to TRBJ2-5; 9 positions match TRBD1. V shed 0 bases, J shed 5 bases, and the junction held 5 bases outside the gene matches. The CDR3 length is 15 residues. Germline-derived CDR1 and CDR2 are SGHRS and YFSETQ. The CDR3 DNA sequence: TGCGCCAGCAGCTTGGGGGGGACAGGGACGGAGACCCAGTACTTC. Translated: CASSLGGTGTETQYF.

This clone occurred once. CDR3 region: CASSQEGGADTQYF. For the CDR3, the DNA is TGTGCCAGCAGCCAGGAGGGGGGGGCAGATACGCAGTATTTT. J is TRBJ2-3 and V is TRBV9; D perhaps matches TRBD2 (7 bases). The V gene lost 4 bases and the J gene lost 4 bases, with 13 bases spanning the gap. The germline CDR1 and CDR2 sequences are SGDLS and YYNGEE. CDR3 length: 14 amino acids.

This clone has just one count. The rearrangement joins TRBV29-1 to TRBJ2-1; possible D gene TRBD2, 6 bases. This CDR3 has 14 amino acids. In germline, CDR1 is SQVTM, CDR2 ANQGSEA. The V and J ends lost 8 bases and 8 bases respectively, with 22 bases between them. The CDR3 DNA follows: TGCAGCTCGGGTGGGCGGGGAGGCAGGGATGAGCAGTTCTTC. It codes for CSSGGRGGRDEQFF.

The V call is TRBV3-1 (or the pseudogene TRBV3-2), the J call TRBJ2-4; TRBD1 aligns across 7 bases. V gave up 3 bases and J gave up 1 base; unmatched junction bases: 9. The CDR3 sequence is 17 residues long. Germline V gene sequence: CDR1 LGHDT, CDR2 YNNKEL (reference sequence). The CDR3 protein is CASSQLQGTGAKNIQYF. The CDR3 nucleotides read TGTGCCAGCAGCCAGCTACAGGGGACGGGTGCCAAAAACATTCAGTACTTC.

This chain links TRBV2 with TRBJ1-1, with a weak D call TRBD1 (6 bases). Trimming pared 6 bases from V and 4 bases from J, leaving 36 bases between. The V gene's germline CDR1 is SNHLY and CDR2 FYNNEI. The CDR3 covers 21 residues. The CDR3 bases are TGTGCCAGCAGGGATCCCCTAGGCAGGACCACGGGGGGCGTTATTTGCACTGAAGCTTTCTTT. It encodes CASRDPLGRTTGGVICTEAFF.

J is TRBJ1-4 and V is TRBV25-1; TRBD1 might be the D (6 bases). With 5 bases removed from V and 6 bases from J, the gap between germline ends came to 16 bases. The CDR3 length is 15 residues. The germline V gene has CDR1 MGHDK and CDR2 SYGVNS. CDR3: CASSISGTLYEKLFF. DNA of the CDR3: TGTGCCAGCAGTATCTCCGGGACACTGTATGAAAAACTGTTTTTT.

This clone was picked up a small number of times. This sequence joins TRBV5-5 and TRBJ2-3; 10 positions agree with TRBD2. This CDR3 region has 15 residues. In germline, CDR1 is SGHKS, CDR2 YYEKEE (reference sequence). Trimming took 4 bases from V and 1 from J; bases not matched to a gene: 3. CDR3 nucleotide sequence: TGTGCCAGCAGCCCCCTAGCGGGGGGCACAGATACGCAGTATTTT. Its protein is CASSPLAGGTDTQYF.

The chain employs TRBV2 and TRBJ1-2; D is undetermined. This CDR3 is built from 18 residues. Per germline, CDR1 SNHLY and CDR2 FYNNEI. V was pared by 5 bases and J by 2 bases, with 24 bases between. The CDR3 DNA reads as TGTGCCAGCAGTTTCGCCCAGGCTCTTTTCAGTGGGAACTATGGCTACACCTTC. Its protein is CASSFAQALFSGNYGYTF.

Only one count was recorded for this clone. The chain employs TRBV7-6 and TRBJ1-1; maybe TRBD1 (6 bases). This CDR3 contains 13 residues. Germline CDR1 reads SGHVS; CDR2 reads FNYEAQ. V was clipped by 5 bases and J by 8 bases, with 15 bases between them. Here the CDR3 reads CASSPRTALEAFF. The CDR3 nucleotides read TGTGCCAGCAGCCCAAGGACAGCGCTAGAAGCTTTCTTT. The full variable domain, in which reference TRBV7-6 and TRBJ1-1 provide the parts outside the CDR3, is GAGVSQSPRYKVTKRGQDVALRCDPISGHVSLYWYRQALGQGPEFLTYFNYEAQQDKSGLPNDRFSAERPEGSISTLTIQRTEQRDSAMYRCASSPRTALEAFFGQGTRLTVV.

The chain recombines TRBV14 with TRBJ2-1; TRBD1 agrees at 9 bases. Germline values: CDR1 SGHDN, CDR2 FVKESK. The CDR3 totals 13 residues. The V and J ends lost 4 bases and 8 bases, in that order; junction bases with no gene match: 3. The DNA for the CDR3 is TGTGCCAGCAGCCCGGGACAGGGCTATGAGCAGTTCTTC. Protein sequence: CASSPGQGYEQFF.

CDR3 sequence: CASSLEADTQYF. The CDR3 DNA follows: TGTGCCAGCAGCTTAGAAGCGGATACGCAGTATTTT. This sequence joins TRBV7-9 and TRBJ2-3; D is unresolved. The V gene lost 1 base and the J gene lost 6 bases, with 5 bases spanning the gap. Germline V gives CDR1 SEHNR, CDR2 FQNEAQ (reference sequence). The CDR3 totals 12 residues.

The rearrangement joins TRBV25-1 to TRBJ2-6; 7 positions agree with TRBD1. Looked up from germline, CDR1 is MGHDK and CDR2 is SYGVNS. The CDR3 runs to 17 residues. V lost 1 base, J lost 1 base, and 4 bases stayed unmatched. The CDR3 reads CASSESGGRSGANVLTF. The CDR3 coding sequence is TGTGCCAGCAGTGAATCAGGGGGACGTTCTGGGGCCAACGTCCTGACTTTC.

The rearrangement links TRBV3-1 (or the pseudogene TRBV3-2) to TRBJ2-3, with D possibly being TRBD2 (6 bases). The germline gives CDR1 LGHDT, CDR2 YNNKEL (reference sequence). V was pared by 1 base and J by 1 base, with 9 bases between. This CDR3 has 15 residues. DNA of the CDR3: TGTGCCAGCAGCCAAGTTCCGGGGGGCACAGATACGCAGTATTTT. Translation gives CASSQVPGGTDTQYF.

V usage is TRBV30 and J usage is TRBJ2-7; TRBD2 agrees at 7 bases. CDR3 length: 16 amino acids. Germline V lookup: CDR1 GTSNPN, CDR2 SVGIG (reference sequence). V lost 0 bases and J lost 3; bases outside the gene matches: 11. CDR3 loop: CAWSVGRAGLIYEQYF. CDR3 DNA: TGTGCCTGGAGTGTTGGGAGAGCGGGGCTAATCTACGAGCAGTACTTC.

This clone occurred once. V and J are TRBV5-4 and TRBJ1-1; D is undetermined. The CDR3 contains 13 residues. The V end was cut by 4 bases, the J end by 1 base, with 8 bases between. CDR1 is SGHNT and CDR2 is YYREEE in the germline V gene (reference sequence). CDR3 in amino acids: CASSGEGNTEAFF. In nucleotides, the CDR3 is TGTGCCAGCAGCGGGGAGGGGAACACTGAAGCTTTCTTT.

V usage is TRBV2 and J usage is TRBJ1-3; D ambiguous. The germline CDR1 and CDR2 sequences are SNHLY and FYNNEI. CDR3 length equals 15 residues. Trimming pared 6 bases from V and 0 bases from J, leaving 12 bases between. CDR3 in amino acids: CASSEGIASGNTIYF. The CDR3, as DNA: TGTGCCAGCAGCGAGGGAATTGCCTCTGGAAACACCATATATTTT.